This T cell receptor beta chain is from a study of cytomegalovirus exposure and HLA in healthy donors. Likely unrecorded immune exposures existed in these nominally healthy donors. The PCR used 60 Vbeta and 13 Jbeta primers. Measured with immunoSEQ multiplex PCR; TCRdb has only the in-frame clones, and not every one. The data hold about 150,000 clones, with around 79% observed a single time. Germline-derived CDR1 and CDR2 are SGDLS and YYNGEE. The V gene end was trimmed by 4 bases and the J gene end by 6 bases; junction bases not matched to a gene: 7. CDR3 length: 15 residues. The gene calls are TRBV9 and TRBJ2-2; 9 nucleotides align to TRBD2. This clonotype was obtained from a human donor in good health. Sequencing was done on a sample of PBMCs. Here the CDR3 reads CASSPRPSGAGELFF. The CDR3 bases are TGTGCCAGCAGCCCCCGTCCTAGCGGGGCCGGGGAGCTGTTTTTT.